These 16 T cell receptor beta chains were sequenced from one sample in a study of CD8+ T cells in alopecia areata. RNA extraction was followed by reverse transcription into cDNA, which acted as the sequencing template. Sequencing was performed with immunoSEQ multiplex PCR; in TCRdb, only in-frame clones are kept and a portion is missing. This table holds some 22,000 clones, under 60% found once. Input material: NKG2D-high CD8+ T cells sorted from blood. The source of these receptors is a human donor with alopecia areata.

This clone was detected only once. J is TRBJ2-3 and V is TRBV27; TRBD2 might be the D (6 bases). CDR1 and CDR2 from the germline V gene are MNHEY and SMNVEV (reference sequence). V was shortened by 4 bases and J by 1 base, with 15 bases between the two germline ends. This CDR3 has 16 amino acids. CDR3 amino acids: CASSSQREWGTDTQYF. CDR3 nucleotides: TGTGCCAGCAGTTCCCAACGGGAGTGGGGCACAGATACGCAGTATTTT.

The DNA for the CDR3 is TGTGCCACCTTACTAGCGGGAGGGCCGGAGACCCAGTACTTC. This encodes CATLLAGGPETQYF. The chain carries TRBV2 and TRBJ2-5, with TRBD2 identical over 13 bases. V trimming: 10 bases; J trimming: 5 bases; junction bases outside the gene matches: 7. Germline V gene sequence: CDR1 SNHLY, CDR2 FYNNEI. The CDR3 runs 14 residues. The full variable domain, rest sourced from reference TRBV2 and TRBJ2-5, is EPEVTQTPSHQVTQMGQEVILRCVPISNHLYFYWYRQILGQKVEFLVSFYNNEISEKSEIFDDQFSVERPDGSNFTLKIRSTKLEDSAMYFCATLLAGGPETQYFGPGTRLLVL.

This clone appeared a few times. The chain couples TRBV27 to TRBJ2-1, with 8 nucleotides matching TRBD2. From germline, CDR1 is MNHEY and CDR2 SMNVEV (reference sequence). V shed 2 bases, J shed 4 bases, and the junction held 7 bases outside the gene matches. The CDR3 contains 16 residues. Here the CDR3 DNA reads TGTGCCAGCAGTTTACCCAGCGGGAGTTCGTACAATGAGCAGTTCTTC. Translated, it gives CASSLPSGSSYNEQFF.

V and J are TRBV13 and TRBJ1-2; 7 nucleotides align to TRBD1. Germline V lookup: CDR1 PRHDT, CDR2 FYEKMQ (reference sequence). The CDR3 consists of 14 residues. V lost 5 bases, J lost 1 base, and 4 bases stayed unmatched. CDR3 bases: TGTGCCAGCAGCGGATACAGGGGTAACTATGGCTACACCTTC. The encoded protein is CASSGYRGNYGYTF.

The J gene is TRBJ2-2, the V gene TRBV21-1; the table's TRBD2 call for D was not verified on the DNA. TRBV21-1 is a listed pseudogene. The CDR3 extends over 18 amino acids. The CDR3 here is CASSSRLAENSNTGELFF. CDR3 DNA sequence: TGTGCCAGCAGCAGTCGACTAGCGGAAAATTCGAACACCGGGGAGCTGTTTTTT.

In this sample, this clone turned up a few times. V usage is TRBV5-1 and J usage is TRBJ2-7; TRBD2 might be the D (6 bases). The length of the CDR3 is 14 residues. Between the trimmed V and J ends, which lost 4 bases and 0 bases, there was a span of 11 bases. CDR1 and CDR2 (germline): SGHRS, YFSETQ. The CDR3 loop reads CASSDSGLSYEQYF. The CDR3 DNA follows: TGCGCCAGCAGCGATAGCGGCCTCTCCTACGAGCAGTACTTC.

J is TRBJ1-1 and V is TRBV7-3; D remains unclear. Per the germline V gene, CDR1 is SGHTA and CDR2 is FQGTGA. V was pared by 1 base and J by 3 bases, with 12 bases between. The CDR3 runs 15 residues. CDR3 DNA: TGTGCCAGCAGCTTAAGCGCTTCGGCTCACACTGAAGCTTTCTTT. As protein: CASSLSASAHTEAFF. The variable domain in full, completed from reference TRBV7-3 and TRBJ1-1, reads GAGVSQTPSNKVTEKGKYVELRCDPISGHTALYWYRQSLGQGPEFLIYFQGTGAADDSGLPNDRFFAVRPEGSVSTLKIQRTERGDSAVYLCASSLSASAHTEAFFGQGTRLTVV.

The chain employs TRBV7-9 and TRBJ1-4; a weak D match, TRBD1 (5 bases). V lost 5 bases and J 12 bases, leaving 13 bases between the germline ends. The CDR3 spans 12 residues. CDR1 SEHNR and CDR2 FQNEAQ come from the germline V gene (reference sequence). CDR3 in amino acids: CASSLQLGELFF. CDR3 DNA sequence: TGTGCCAGCAGCCTCCAACTAGGGGAACTGTTTTTT.

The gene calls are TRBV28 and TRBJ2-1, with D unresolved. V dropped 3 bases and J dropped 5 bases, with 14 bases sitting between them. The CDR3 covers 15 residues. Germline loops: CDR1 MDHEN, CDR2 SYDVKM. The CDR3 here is CASSFPPAENNEQFF. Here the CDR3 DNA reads TGTGCCAGCAGTTTCCCACCTGCGGAGAACAATGAGCAGTTCTTC.

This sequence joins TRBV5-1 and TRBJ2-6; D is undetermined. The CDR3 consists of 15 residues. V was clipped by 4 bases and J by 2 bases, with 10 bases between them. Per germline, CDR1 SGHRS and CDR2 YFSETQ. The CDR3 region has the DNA TGCGCCAGCAGCAGACGAGTGCCTGGGGCCAACGTCCTGACTTTC. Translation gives CASSRRVPGANVLTF. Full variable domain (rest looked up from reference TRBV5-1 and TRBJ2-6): KAGVTQTPRYLIKTRGQQVTLSCSPISGHRSVSWYQQTPGQGLQFLFEYFSETQRNKGNFPGRFSGRQFSNSRSEMNVSTLELGDSALYLCASSRRVPGANVLTFGAGSRLTVL.

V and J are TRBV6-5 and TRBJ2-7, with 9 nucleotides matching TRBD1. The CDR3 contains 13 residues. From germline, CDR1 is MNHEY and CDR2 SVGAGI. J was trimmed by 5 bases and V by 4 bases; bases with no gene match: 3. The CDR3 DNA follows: TGTGCCAGCAGTTTCCGGGACAGGGACGAGCAGTACTTC. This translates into CASSFRDRDEQYF.

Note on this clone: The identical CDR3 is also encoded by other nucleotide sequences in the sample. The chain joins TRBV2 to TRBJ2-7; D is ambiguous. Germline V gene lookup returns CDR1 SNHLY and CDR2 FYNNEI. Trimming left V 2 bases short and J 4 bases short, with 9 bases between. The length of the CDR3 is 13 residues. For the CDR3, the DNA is TGTGCCAGCAGTGAAACCCCTGGGTACGAGCAGTACTTC. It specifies CASSETPGYEQYF.

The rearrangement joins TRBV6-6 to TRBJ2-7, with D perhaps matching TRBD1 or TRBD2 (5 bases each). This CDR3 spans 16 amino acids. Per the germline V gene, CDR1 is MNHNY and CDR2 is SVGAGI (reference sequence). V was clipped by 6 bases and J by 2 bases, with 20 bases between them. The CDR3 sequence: CASSQTGTRHAYEQYF. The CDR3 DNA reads TGTGCCAGCAGCCAGACCGGGACCCGCCATGCCTACGAGCAGTACTTC.

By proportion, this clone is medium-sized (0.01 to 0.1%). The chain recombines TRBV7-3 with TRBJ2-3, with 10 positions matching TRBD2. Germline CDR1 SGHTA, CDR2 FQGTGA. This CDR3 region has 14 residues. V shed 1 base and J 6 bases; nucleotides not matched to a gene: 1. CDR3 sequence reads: CASSLRAGGDTQYF. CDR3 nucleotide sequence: TGTGCCAGCAGCTTAAGAGCGGGAGGGGATACGCAGTATTTT.

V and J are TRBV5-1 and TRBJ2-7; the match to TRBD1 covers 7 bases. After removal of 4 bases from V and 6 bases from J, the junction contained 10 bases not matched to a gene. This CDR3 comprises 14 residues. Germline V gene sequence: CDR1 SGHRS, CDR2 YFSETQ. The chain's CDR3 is CASSKNTGVVEQYF. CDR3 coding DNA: TGCGCCAGCAGCAAAAATACAGGGGTGGTCGAGCAGTACTTC.

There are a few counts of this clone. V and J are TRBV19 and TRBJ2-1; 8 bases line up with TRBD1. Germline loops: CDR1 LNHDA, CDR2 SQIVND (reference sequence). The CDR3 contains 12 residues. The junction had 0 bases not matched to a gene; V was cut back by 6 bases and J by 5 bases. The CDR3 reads CASRTGDNEQFF. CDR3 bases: TGTGCCAGTAGGACAGGGGACAATGAGCAGTTCTTC.